Listed below are T cell receptor beta chains from one sample, sequenced in a study of follicular helper T cells after annual influenza vaccination. Profiled with immunoSEQ multiplex PCR; TCRdb holds only in-frame clones, not every one. In the table there are about 9,300 clones, approximately 90% of which are singletons. This specimen consisted of CXCR5+ CD38- circulating T follicular helper cells from blood, obtained on the day of influenza vaccination. All receptors derive from an adult who received the influenza vaccine. Both conserved end residues are part of each CDR3. Each record gives: V gene, clone size, D gene, J gene, CDR3 protein, CDR3 DNA. D genes are given only for firm matches. Clone size is shown for a subset of rows, as once, few, many or a class of expanded clone.

TRBV27	-	-	TRBJ2-3	CASSLSLRVSDTQYF	TGTGCCAGCAGTTTATCCCTCCGGGTCTCAGATACGCAGTATTTT
TRBV30	-	TRBD1	TRBJ2-5	CAWSEGTGNQETQYF	TGTGCCTGGAGTGAAGGGACAGGGAACCAAGAGACCCAGTACTTC
TRBV30	-	-	TRBJ1-3	CAWSRGAGNTIYF	TGTGCCTGGAGTCGGGGGGCTGGAAACACCATATATTTT
TRBV2	-	TRBD1	TRBJ2-7	CASSFRDRGDEQYF	TGTGCCAGCAGTTTCCGGGACAGGGGGGACGAGCAGTACTTC
TRBV7-9	-	-	TRBJ1-5	CASSTTGPSGNQPQHF	TGTGCCAGCAGCACTACGGGACCAAGCGGCAATCAGCCCCAGCATTTT
TRBV9	-	-	TRBJ1-2	CASSVSAQNGYTF	TGTGCCAGCAGCGTATCGGCTCAGAATGGCTACACCTTC
TRBV11-2	-	TRBD2	TRBJ2-1	CASSRAGSLLDEQFF	TGTGCCAGCAGCAGAGCGGGGTCCCTTTTGGATGAGCAGTTCTTC
TRBV5-5	-	TRBD2	TRBJ2-2	CASSPGLAENTGELFF	TGTGCCAGCAGCCCGGGACTAGCGGAGAACACCGGGGAGCTGTTTTTT
TRBV6-1	-	-	TRBJ1-2	CASGRTAYGYTF	TGTGCCAGCGGGCGGACAGCCTATGGCTACACCTTC
TRBV29-1	-	-	TRBJ2-3	CSGTNQDTQYF	TGCAGCGGGACGAATCAAGATACGCAGTATTTT
TRBV15	-	TRBD1	TRBJ1-2	CATSRDVQGGGYTF	TGTGCCACCAGCAGAGATGTGCAGGGGGGAGGCTACACCTTC
TRBV19	-	TRBD2	TRBJ2-7	CASSMGGTYGEQYF	TGTGCCAGTAGTATGGGGGGGACCTACGGCGAGCAGTACTTC
TRBV2	-	TRBD1	TRBJ2-1	CASRDRNRDEQFF	TGTGCCAGCAGGGACAGGAATAGGGATGAGCAGTTCTTC
TRBV7-2	once	-	TRBJ2-1	CASSLFQGRNEQFF	TGTGCCAGCAGCTTATTTCAGGGGCGGAATGAGCAGTTCTTC
TRBV29-1	-	-	TRBJ1-2	CSVDSAGVYTF	TGCAGCGTTGACTCGGCAGGCGTGTACACCTTC
TRBV7-2	once	-	TRBJ2-5	CASSLGGDQETQYF	TGTGCCAGCAGCCTGGGGGGCGACCAAGAGACCCAGTACTTC
TRBV7-9	-	-	TRBJ1-5	CASSPGPGGQPQHF	TGTGCCAGCAGCCCGGGACCCGGAGGTCAGCCCCAGCATTTT
TRBV5-1	-	-	TRBJ1-1	CASSPPPGDTEAFF	TGCGCCAGCAGCCCCCCGCCGGGGGATACTGAAGCTTTCTTT
TRBV18	-	TRBD1	TRBJ2-1	CASRQGAGDNEQFF	TGTGCCAGTCGACAGGGGGCAGGCGACAATGAGCAGTTCTTC
TRBV7-2	-	TRBD1	TRBJ1-2	CASSFGTANYGYTF	TGTGCCAGCAGCTTCGGGACAGCAAACTATGGCTACACCTTC
TRBV5-5	-	-	TRBJ1-1	CASSLDRANTEAFF	TGTGCCAGCAGCTTGGACAGGGCGAACACTGAAGCTTTCTTT
TRBV4-1	-	-	TRBJ1-1	CASSHPPGSTEAFF	TGCGCCAGCAGCCATCCCCCGGGTTCGACTGAAGCTTTCTTT
TRBV7-2	-	-	TRBJ2-1	CASITGRYNNEQFF	TGTGCCAGCATTACGGGGCGTTACAACAATGAGCAGTTCTTC
TRBV4-3	-	TRBD2	TRBJ2-4	CASSQAPLGTSGGLAKNIQYF	TGCGCCAGCAGCCAAGCTCCTCTCGGAACTAGCGGGGGGTTAGCCAAAAACATTCAGTACTTC